The present T cell receptor beta chain was sequenced within a study of blood T cells in healthy people across ages (dated by TCRdb to about 2015). Concerning the study at large: In model experiments, template switching captured about one uniquely barcoded TCR beta cDNA molecule for every two T cells. To track age-related changes in TCR beta repertoire diversity, the study relied on deep sequencing normalized with unique cDNA molecular identifiers. To avoid experimental bias, donors of different ages were distributed randomly across sequencing lanes. The study analyzed two additional independent replicas of 1 million unique cDNA reads from the same blood draw for two donors, one aged 18 to 30 and one aged 80 or older. The donors were split into four age groups: young (average about 15 years), middle-aged (roughly 39), aged (about 62) and long-lived (roughly 88). General findings and caveats noted by the study authors: Observed TCR beta diversity per million T cells fell roughly linearly with age, and a significant reduction was already apparent by age around 44. Because profiling used bulk unsorted PBMCs, naive and antigen-experienced compartments could not be compared conclusively. Compared with the aged group, the long-lived group had more naive CD4+ T cells, fewer expanded clones and increased TCR diversity, suggesting age selection. The CMV infection status of donors was not known, potentially confounding age-related changes in expanded clonotypes. There was a strong correlation between observed TCR beta diversity and the percentage of naive T cells measured by flow cytometry. Estimates of total diversity from one million sequenced T cells were regarded as lower bounds and underestimates.

Library preparation used 5' RACE. The sequencing machine was an Illumina HiSeq 2500. The second PCR ran for roughly 7 to 12 cycles and used a J-beta primer mix along with a sample-barcoded 5' primer. A unique molecular identifier was introduced onto each TCR beta cDNA molecule by a template-switch 5' adaptor carrying 12 random nucleotides. At least 2.5 million CDR3-containing paired-end reads were obtained from each sample. The Mint cDNA synthesis kit, primed by a TRBC-specific oligonucleotide, was used to synthesize first-strand cDNA from all RNA. All cDNA was treated with uracil-DNA glycosylase and then went through a first 18-cycle PCR with the universal primers M1SS and BC2_uni_R. Under the source paper's analysis protocol: Each sample was normalized by randomly selecting 1 million high-quality reads, each carrying a distinct molecular identifier. Reads with shared molecular identifiers were discarded instead of being binned into consensus sequences. MiTCR, with a Q25 quality threshold and the strictest error-elimination algorithm, was used for CDR3 identification, clonotype clustering and error correction. A nonparametric unseen species model using Euler transformation provided a lower-bound estimate of total TCR beta diversity. Using fastp trimming at Q25 and MiXCR clonotype assembly, TCRdb reanalyzed the public sequencing data and kept in-frame beta chains. When rows share a CDR3 protein, they turn into one entry using the most common DNA and genes. In this record, the V and J calls reflect TCRdb's handling and not the investigators' own analysis. Recorded for this sample are 800,000 to 900,000 distinct CDR3 sequences; 62% of them occurred a single time. Approximately 30% of the sample is in the top ten clones.

Systemically healthy Caucasian individuals from Russia, 39 in total and aged about 6 to 90 years, were included as donors. About 10 milliliters of peripheral blood were collected from each donor into EDTA-treated Vacutainer tubes. Ficoll-Paque density-gradient centrifugation was used to isolate PBMCs, with at least 6.5 million per sample. Total RNA was extracted from PBMCs with Trizol reagent, with at least 5 micrograms obtained per sample. For every donor, an aliquot of PBMCs went through flow cytometry to measure the percentages of naive CD45RAhigh/CD27high T cells. This clonotype was observed a single time. Its antigen remains unidentified. There are no base qualities to consult, and no much larger clone falls within one base. Sequencing was carried out using blood. The TCR comes from a man aged 25 to 40 in good health.

The DNA sequence follows: TGTGCCAGCAGCCAAAGGGTCGAGGGGGGCTTGTTGTACAATGAGCAGTTCTTC. It translates to CASSQRVEGGLLYNEQFF. The V gene is TRBV4-2 and the J gene is TRBJ2-1; the D gene is perhaps TRBD1 or TRBD2, as each covers 6 bases. V is reduced by 2 bases and J by 4 bases, leaving a spacing of 21 bases between them. There are 18 amino acids in the CDR3, from cysteine to phenylalanine inclusive. Only the CDR3 region is kept as DNA, spanning 54 bases read in frame from base 1. CDR1 and CDR2 are read off the germline V gene as LGHNA and YNFKEQ.